The rows below give T cell receptor beta chains drawn from one sample of a study of CD8 T cells in Susac syndrome. One entry per CDR3 protein, called by TCRdb with MiXCR from the immunoSEQ multiplex PCR reads. The table includes tens of thousands of distinct CDR3 sequences, roughly 93% detected once. Input material: CD4+ T cells from PBMCs. These receptors all stem from a human donor with Susac syndrome. The CDR3 runs from the conserved cysteine through the conserved F or W. A D gene is named only where the DNA matches it firmly. Rows give clone size only sometimes, using once, few, many, or a class for an expanded clone.

>TRBJ2-7|-|-|TRBV5-1
CASSFEGLVSYEQYF
TGCGCCAGCAGCTTTGAAGGATTAGTCTCCTACGAGCAGTACTTC
>TRBJ1-2|-|TRBD1|TRBV7-2
CASSRTGGYGYTF
TGTGCCAGCAGTCGGACAGGGGGCTATGGCTACACCTTC
>TRBJ2-5|-|-|TRBV20-1
CSARDHTEGETQYF
TGCAGTGCTAGAGATCATACGGAGGGAGAGACCCAGTACTTC
>TRBJ2-7|-|TRBD2|TRBV12-3/TRBV12-4
CASRASGSSYEQYF
TGTGCCAGCAGGGCTAGCGGGAGCTCCTACGAGCAGTACTTC
>TRBJ2-2|-|-|TRBV11-2
CASRTTRSAGELFF
TGTGCCAGCAGGACCACGAGGTCCGCCGGGGAGCTGTTTTTT
>TRBJ1-1|-|-|TRBV6-5
CASSWASEAFF
TGTGCCAGCAGTTGGGCCTCGGAAGCTTTCTTT
>TRBJ1-2|-|-|TRBV6-2/TRBV6-3
CASSTNRDGDYGYTF
TGTGCCAGCAGTACTAACAGAGACGGGGACTATGGCTACACCTTC
>TRBJ2-5|few|-|TRBV5-1
CASSLGEFQETQYF
TGCGCCAGCAGCCTGGGGGAGTTTCAAGAGACCCAGTACTTC
>TRBJ2-2|-|-|TRBV11-3
CASRGTANTGELFF
TGTGCCAGCAGGGGGACCGCTAACACCGGGGAGCTGTTTTTT
>TRBJ1-3|-|-|TRBV6-5
CASRGGSGNTIYF
TGTGCCAGCAGAGGGGGAAGTGGAAACACCATATATTTT
>TRBJ1-2|-|-|TRBV5-6
CASSSRTVNYGYTF
TGTGCCAGCAGCTCCCGGACAGTTAACTATGGCTACACCTTC
>TRBJ2-1|few|-|TRBV20-1
CSAGGLGNNEQFF
TGCAGTGCTGGGGGACTCGGTAACAATGAGCAGTTCTTC
>TRBJ2-1|-|TRBD2|TRBV20-1
CSARTSGGIEQFF
TGCAGTGCTAGGACTAGCGGGGGTATCGAGCAGTTCTTC
>TRBJ2-7|-|-|TRBV20-1
CSARPTLTNYEQYF
TGCAGTGCTAGGCCGACCCTTACAAACTACGAGCAGTACTTC
>TRBJ2-5|-|-|TRBV3-1
CASSQRDKTQETQYF
TGTGCCAGCAGCCAACGGGACAAGACCCAAGAGACCCAGTACTTC
>TRBJ2-6|-|TRBD1|TRBV2
CASSAWAGGSGANVLTF
TGTGCCAGCAGTGCGTGGGCAGGGGGCTCTGGGGCCAACGTCCTGACTTTC
>TRBJ2-1|-|-|TRBV20-1
CSAQRGRGAYNEQFF
TGCAGTGCCCAAAGAGGGCGGGGCGCTTACAATGAGCAGTTCTTC
>TRBJ2-4|-|TRBD2|TRBV12-3/TRBV12-4
CASSLRRGGGYIQYF
TGTGCCAGCAGTTTAAGGCGGGGGGGCGGATACATTCAGTACTTC
>TRBJ1-4|-|-|TRBV2
CASSEAQAGLNEKLFF
TGTGCCAGCAGTGAAGCGCAAGCGGGACTAAATGAAAAACTGTTTTTT
>TRBJ2-5|-|-|TRBV20-1
CSAWDPETQYF
TGCAGTGCTTGGGACCCAGAGACCCAGTACTTC
>TRBJ1-1|-|TRBD1|TRBV12-3/TRBV12-4
CASSRRTGGTEAFF
TGTGCCAGCAGTCGCCGGACAGGGGGCACTGAAGCTTTCTTT
>TRBJ2-3|-|-|TRBV19
CATGVQPSTDTQYF
TGTGCCACCGGGGTACAGCCTAGCACAGATACGCAGTATTTT
>TRBJ2-5|-|TRBD1|TRBV6-2/TRBV6-3
CASSASGTEETQYF
TGTGCCAGCAGTGCATCCGGGACAGAAGAGACCCAGTACTTC